Listed here are 10 T cell receptor beta chains from one sample, sequenced in a study of blood T cell repertoires in COVID-19. TCRdb's copy holds only in-frame clones and misses some; the assay was immunoSEQ multiplex PCR. The repertoire holds 150,000 to 200,000 clones, roughly 75% seen once, with 6.5% to 8% in the top ten. The sequenced material came from peripheral blood. The source of these receptors is a man between 70 and 80 years old with active or convalescent COVID-19.

This clone has more than one count but fewer than ten. In nucleotides, the CDR3 is TGTGCCAGCAGTTTAGGCGGGTATCAGCCCCAGCATTTT. Amino acid sequence: CASSLGGYQPQHF. This sequence joins TRBV12-3 or TRBV12-4 and TRBJ1-5; no reliable D call. Trimming removed 1 base from V and 5 bases from J, with 6 bases in between. The CDR3 is 13 residues long.

In nucleotides, the CDR3 is TGTGCCAGCAGCTTATGGCAGGGGCTCTCTGGAAACACCATATATTTT. Amino acids: CASSLWQGLSGNTIYF. The V and J genes are TRBV7-2 and TRBJ1-3, with D possibly matching TRBD1 (6 bases). Germline-derived CDR1 and CDR2 are SGHTA and FQGNSA. Trimming stripped 2 bases from V and 0 bases from J, with 11 bases between. The CDR3 runs 16 residues.

The rearrangement joins TRBV20-1 to TRBJ2-7; D remains ambiguous. Trimming cost V 3 bases and J 9 bases, with 12 bases left between them. From germline, CDR1 is DFQATT and CDR2 SNEGSKA (reference sequence). This CDR3 has 11 amino acids. CDR3 amino acids: CSARGREWQYF. CDR3 in DNA: TGCAGTGCTAGGGGCAGAGAGTGGCAGTACTTC.

CDR3 sequence (DNA): TGTGCCAGCAGCTTAGGGAGGAACAATGAGCAGTTCTTC. This translates into CASSLGRNNEQFF. The genes are TRBV11-1 and TRBJ2-1; a weak D match, TRBD2 (5 bases). The CDR3 totals 13 residues. Trimming shortened V by 1 base and J by 5 bases, and 6 bases separated the two germline ends. Germline V gives CDR1 SGHAT, CDR2 FQDESV (reference sequence).

This rearrangement joins TRBV5-1 to TRBJ1-4; TRBD1 agrees at 8 bases. Trimming cost V 4 bases and J 8 bases; bases outside gene matches: 7. There are 14 residues in the CDR3. Germline lookup yields CDR1 SGHRS and CDR2 YFSETQ. CDR3 nucleotides: TGCGCCAGCAGCAGCAGGGGGCTTGAAGAAAAACTGTTTTTT. Translating gives CASSSRGLEEKLFF.

V is TRBV12-3 or TRBV12-4 and J is TRBJ1-3; D remains unclear. V was cut by 6 bases and J by 16 bases, with 22 bases left in between. This CDR3 is 13 amino acids long. The DNA of the CDR3 is TGTGCCAGCAGCCCTCAGAGTGGGCTCAGCGGGTATTTT. Protein: CASSPQSGLSGYF.

The genes are TRBV20-1 and TRBJ2-1; D is ambiguous. The V end lost 3 bases, the J end lost 0 bases, and 9 bases lay between the germline ends. This CDR3 comprises 14 residues. Germline-derived CDR1 and CDR2 are DFQATT and SNEGSKA (reference sequence). The CDR3 reads CSASHTRSYNEQFF. For the CDR3, the DNA is TGCAGTGCTAGTCACACACGCTCCTACAATGAGCAGTTCTTC.

This clone was detected only a few times. V and J are TRBV6-5 and TRBJ2-2; TRBD1 matches 7 bases. CDR3 length equals 15 residues. Germline assignment: CDR1 MNHEY and CDR2 SVGAGI. The ends lost 0 bases at V and 3 bases at J; junction bases unmatched: 1. CDR3 sequence: CASSYSQGDTGELFF. The CDR3 bases are TGTGCCAGCAGTTACTCTCAGGGGGACACCGGGGAGCTGTTTTTT.

This clone has a handful of counts. The CDR3 nucleotides are TGTGCCAGCAAGAATTTAGCGGGAGAAGAGACCCAGTACTTC. Its translation is CASKNLAGEETQYF. The chain is built from TRBV2 and TRBJ2-5; 9 bases line up with TRBD2. This CDR3 spans 14 amino acids. Germline V gene data show CDR1 as SNHLY and CDR2 as FYNNEI. After removal of 7 bases from V and 3 bases from J, the junction contained 6 bases not matched to a gene.

The rearrangement links TRBV5-1 to TRBJ2-3; TRBD2 aligns across 7 bases. Germline CDR1 is SGHRS and CDR2 is YFSETQ. The CDR3 sequence is 15 residues long. The V gene end was trimmed by 0 bases and the J gene end by 6 bases; junction bases not matched to a gene: 7. CDR3 nucleotides: TGCGCCAGCAGCTTGGTTGGTAGCGGGTTTGATACGCAGTATTTT. It codes for CASSLVGSGFDTQYF.